A selection of T cell receptor beta chains follows, all from one sample in a study of CD4+ T cells in melanoma. The protocol was immunoSEQ multiplex PCR, while the TCRdb copy is restricted to in-frame clones and leaves out a portion. The sample lists roughly 10,000 clones; about 72% were seen once. Sequenced material: cells from a culture (not recorded whether cultured in vitro). The receptors originated from a human donor with melanoma. Both conserved end residues are part of each CDR3. A D gene is named only where the DNA matches it firmly. Clone size appears in some rows only: once, few, many, or a class for an expanded clone.

v_call,clone_size,d_call,j_call,cdr3_nt,cdr3_aa
TRBV5-5,-,-,TRBJ1-5,TGTGCCAGCAGCTTGTTCCTACAGGGCAATCAGCCCCAGCATTTT,CASSLFLQGNQPQHF
TRBV11-2,-,-,TRBJ1-1,TGTGCCAGCAGCTTAGGGCCCAGTAACACTGAAGCTTTCTTT,CASSLGPSNTEAFF
TRBV6-6,-,TRBD2,TRBJ2-1,TGTGCCAGCAGTAGACTAGCGGGGCCCAATGAGCAGTTCTTC,CASSRLAGPNEQFF
TRBV5-5,once,-,TRBJ1-4,TGTGCCAGCAGCCGGGCCCGGAGGGCTAATGAAAAACTGTTTTTT,CASSRARRANEKLFF
TRBV5-6,few,-,TRBJ1-5,TGTGCCAGCAGCTTGAATTCCTGGGGGGCCCAGCATTTT,CASSLNSWGAQHF
TRBV6-1,-,-,TRBJ2-2,TGTGCCAGCAGTGAAGCGTGGGGGGAGCTGTTTTTT,CASSEAWGELFF
TRBV6-1,-,-,TRBJ2-7,TGTGCCAGCAGTGACCCCTCAAGGGGGAACCCCTACGAGCAGTACTTC,CASSDPSRGNPYEQYF
TRBV6-6,few,TRBD1,TRBJ1-4,TGTGCCAGCAGCCTGGACAGGGGGTTGACTGATGAAAAACTGTTTTTT,CASSLDRGLTDEKLFF
TRBV6-6,-,TRBD1,TRBJ2-7,TGTGCCAGCAGTAACAGGGGCAGCGAGCAGTACTTC,CASSNRGSEQYF
TRBV6-6,-,-,TRBJ2-5,TGTGCCAGCAGTCCCGGGACAAACCAAGAGACCCAGTACTTC,CASSPGTNQETQYF
TRBV6-1,-,-,TRBJ1-2,TGTGCCAGCACCCACGGTTGGAACTATGGCTACACCTTC,CASTHGWNYGYTF
TRBV7-9,-,-,TRBJ1-1,TGTGCCTTCTTAGGGGGGGCCGGGAGCACTGAAGCTTTCTTT,CAFLGGAGSTEAFF
TRBV5-8,-,-,TRBJ2-1,TGTGCCAGCGAAAAGGGAGTGGTCTACAATGAGCAGTTCTTC,CASEKGVVYNEQFF
TRBV6-6,-,-,TRBJ2-7,TGTGCCAGCAGTTATAATGACTACGAGCAGTACTTC,CASSYNDYEQYF
TRBV6-1,-,-,TRBJ1-6,TGTGCCAGCAGTGCTTTTCGGGAGTCACCCCTCCACTTT,CASSAFRESPLHF
TRBV2,-,-,TRBJ1-1,TGTGCCAGCAGCTTGACGGCTATGAACACTGAAGCTTTCTTT,CASSLTAMNTEAFF
TRBV6-1,-,-,TRBJ1-5,TGTGCCAGCAGTGACAGGGGAAGCCTCTATAGCAATCAGCCCCAGCATTTT,CASSDRGSLYSNQPQHF
TRBV6-1,-,TRBD1,TRBJ1-5,TGTGCCAGCCGACAGGGTAACGGCAATCAGCCCCAGCATTTT,CASRQGNGNQPQHF
TRBV7-2,-,TRBD2,TRBJ2-5,TGTGCCAGCAGCTTAGGACTAGCGGGGGGATCAGAGACCCAGTACTTC,CASSLGLAGGSETQYF
TRBV5-6,-,-,TRBJ2-3,TGTGCCAGCAGCTTTAGTGGGGCTGAAGATACGCAGTATTTT,CASSFSGAEDTQYF
TRBV27,-,TRBD1,TRBJ1-2,TGTGCCAGCAGTTCACGACAGGGGTGGTTCGGCTACACCTTC,CASSSRQGWFGYTF
TRBV30,-,-,TRBJ1-5,TGTGCCTGGAGCCTCGCGGGGGGGCCCCAGCATTTT,CAWSLAGGPQHF
TRBV7-3,-,-,TRBJ1-1,TGTGCCAGCAGCTTATCGACAGGGAACACTGAAGCTTTCTTT,CASSLSTGNTEAFF
TRBV7-8,medium-sized,-,TRBJ1-4,TGTGCCAGCAGTGAACTCCGGGACACAGCTGGAAAACTGTTTTTT,CASSELRDTAGKLFF
TRBV5-6,-,-,TRBJ1-6,TGTGCCAGCAGCTTGGATGGGGGCTACTCACCCCTCCACTTT,CASSLDGGYSPLHF
TRBV6-6,-,-,TRBJ1-2,TGTGCCAGCAGGTCGGCCGGAGCTAACTATGGCTACACCTTC,CASRSAGANYGYTF
TRBV2,few,TRBD1,TRBJ2-7,TGTGCCAGCACCGGACAGGGGGTCGAGCAGTACTTC,CASTGQGVEQYF
TRBV5-1,-,TRBD1,TRBJ2-2,TGCGCCAGCAGCGTCCGGACAGGGAACACCGGGGAGCTGTTTTTT,CASSVRTGNTGELFF
TRBV19,-,TRBD1,TRBJ1-2,TGTGCCAGTACCCCCACCGGGACAGGGTTGAACTATGGCTACACCTTC,CASTPTGTGLNYGYTF
TRBV30,-,TRBD1,TRBJ1-6,TGTGCCTGGAGTACAGGGGCCGACGGATCACCCCTCCACTTT,CAWSTGADGSPLHF
TRBV6-5,-,TRBD1,TRBJ1-2,TGTGCCAGCAGTCGGGACAGACTCATTTATGATGGCTACACCTTC,CASSRDRLIYDGYTF
TRBV7-2,-,-,TRBJ2-7,TGTGCCAGCAGCGCGCGCTGGGGCAGGGGCAAGTACGAGCAGTACTTC,CASSARWGRGKYEQYF
TRBV6-6,few,TRBD1,TRBJ1-2,TGTGCCAGCAGCCAGGACAGGAGCTACACCTTC,CASSQDRSYTF
TRBV28,-,-,TRBJ2-7,TGTGCCAGCAGTTTCAGGGGGGGCACCCCTCCGAAGTACTTC,CASSFRGGTPPKYF
TRBV12-5,-,-,TRBJ2-7,TGTGCTAGTGGTTTCTTTTCTCCACAGTTGTCCTACGAGCAGTACTTC,CASGFFSPQLSYEQYF
TRBV6-1,-,-,TRBJ1-2,TGTGCCAGCAGCCGAGTGAGGGGTAACTATGGCTACACCTTC,CASSRVRGNYGYTF
TRBV29-1,-,-,TRBJ2-3,TGCAGCGTAACCATAGTTACCGGCACAGATACGCAGTATTTT,CSVTIVTGTDTQYF
TRBV7-9,-,-,TRBJ1-1,TGTGCCAGCAGCTTAATGGACAGAAACACTGAAGCTTTCTTT,CASSLMDRNTEAFF
TRBV6-1,-,TRBD1,TRBJ1-1,TGTGCCAGCAGCCAGATGGGAACAGGGGCGTATGAAGCTTTCTTT,CASSQMGTGAYEAFF
TRBV6-5,-,TRBD2,TRBJ2-1,TGTGCCAGCAGGAGGGCGGGGGGGCCCGATGAGCAGTTCTTC,CASRRAGGPDEQFF
TRBV7-9,-,-,TRBJ2-6,TGTGCCAGCAGCTTAGCAATCGGTTCAGGGCCCTCCGGGGCCAACGTCCTGACTTTC,CASSLAIGSGPSGANVLTF
TRBV7-3,-,-,TRBJ2-3,TGTGCCAGCAGCCCAGGACATAACACAGATACGCAGTATTTT,CASSPGHNTDTQYF
TRBV4-1,-,-,TRBJ2-3,TGCGCCAGCAGCCAAGAGGGGAGCACAGATACGCAGTATTTT,CASSQEGSTDTQYF
TRBV7-8,-,TRBD1,TRBJ1-6,TGTGCCAGCAGCTTAGGGAGGGGGGACAGGAGGTCACCCCTCCACTTT,CASSLGRGDRRSPLHF
TRBV4-1,-,TRBD1,TRBJ1-1,TGTGCCAGCAGCCCCACATTTGGGACAGTGAACACTGAAGCTTTCTTT,CASSPTFGTVNTEAFF
TRBV2,once,-,TRBJ2-5,TGTGCCAGCAGCCGGGAACGCCAAGAGACCCAGTACTTC,CASSRERQETQYF
TRBV7-3,-,-,TRBJ2-3,TGTGCCAGCAGCCCCAACGGGGGCGCAGATACGCAGTATTTT,CASSPNGGADTQYF
TRBV5-1,-,-,TRBJ2-3,TGCGCCAGCAGCTTCCTGGGCGGGGAGACAGATACGCAGTATTTT,CASSFLGGETDTQYF
TRBV5-4,once,-,TRBJ2-5,TGTGCCAGCAGCTTGGGGCTCCAAGAGACCCAGTACTTC,CASSLGLQETQYF
TRBV5-4,-,TRBD2,TRBJ2-5,TGTGCCAGCAGCTTGTCCCCAGCGGGGGGCCAAGAGACCCAGTACTTC,CASSLSPAGGQETQYF
TRBV6-5,-,-,TRBJ1-6,TGTGCCAGCAGTTACGACGGCGGGAATTCACCCCTCCACTTT,CASSYDGGNSPLHF
TRBV27,few,-,TRBJ1-5,TGTGCCAGCAGTCTCAATACGGGCAATCAGCCCCAGCATTTT,CASSLNTGNQPQHF
TRBV6-6,-,TRBD1,TRBJ1-2,TGTGCCAGCAGTGACCAGGGACAGGGGGAAATTGGCTACACCTTC,CASSDQGQGEIGYTF
TRBV30,-,-,TRBJ1-6,TGTGCCTGGAGTGTACTACCGGGGGCTAATTCACCCCTCCACTTT,CAWSVLPGANSPLHF
TRBV6-6,few,-,TRBJ1-2,TGTGCCAGCAGTTACTACAGAGGGAATGGCTACACCTTC,CASSYYRGNGYTF
TRBV19,-,-,TRBJ1-2,TGTGCCAGTAGTATTTCCTTAGGGGGGCCAAACTATGGCTACACCTTC,CASSISLGGPNYGYTF
TRBV11-2,-,TRBD2,TRBJ2-3,TGTGCCAGCAGCCGGCAGCTAGCGGGGGGGCTATATACGCAGTATTTT,CASSRQLAGGLYTQYF
TRBV11-3,-,-,TRBJ2-7,TGTGCCAGCAGCTCAACTACCGACAGCTCCGAGCAGTACTTC,CASSSTTDSSEQYF
TRBV5-4,-,-,TRBJ1-6,TGTGCCAGCAGCAAACCCGATAATTCACCCCTCCACTTT,CASSKPDNSPLHF